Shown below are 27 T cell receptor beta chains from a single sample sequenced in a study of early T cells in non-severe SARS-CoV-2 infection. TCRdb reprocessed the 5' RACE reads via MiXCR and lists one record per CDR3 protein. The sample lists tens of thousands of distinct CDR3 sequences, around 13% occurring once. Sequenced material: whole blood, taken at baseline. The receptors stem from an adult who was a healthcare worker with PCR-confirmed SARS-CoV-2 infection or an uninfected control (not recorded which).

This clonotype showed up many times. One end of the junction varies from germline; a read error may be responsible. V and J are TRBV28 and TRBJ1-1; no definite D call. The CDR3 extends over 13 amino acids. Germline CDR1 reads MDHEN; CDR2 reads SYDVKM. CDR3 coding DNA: TGTGCCACCAGTCGTTCAGGTCGTATTGAAGCTTTCTTT. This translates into CATSRSGRIEAFF.

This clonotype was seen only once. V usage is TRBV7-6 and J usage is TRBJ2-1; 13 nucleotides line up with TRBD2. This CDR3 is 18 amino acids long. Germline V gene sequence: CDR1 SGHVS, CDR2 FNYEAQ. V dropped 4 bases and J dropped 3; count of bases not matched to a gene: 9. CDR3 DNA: TGTGCCAGCAGCTCCCTGGGCGGGACTAGCGGGATCTACAATGAGCAGTTCTTC. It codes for CASSSLGGTSGIYNEQFF.

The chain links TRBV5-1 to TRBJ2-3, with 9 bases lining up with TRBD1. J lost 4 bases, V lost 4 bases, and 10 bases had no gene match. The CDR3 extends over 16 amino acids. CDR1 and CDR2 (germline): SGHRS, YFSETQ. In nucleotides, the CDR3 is TGCGCCAGCAGCCTTGCCGGGACAGGGAGGCCAGATACGCAGTATTTT. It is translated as CASSLAGTGRPDTQYF.

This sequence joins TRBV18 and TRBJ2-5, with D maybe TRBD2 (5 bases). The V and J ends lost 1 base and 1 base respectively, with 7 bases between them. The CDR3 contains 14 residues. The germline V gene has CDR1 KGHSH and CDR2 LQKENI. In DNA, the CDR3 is TGTGCCAGCTCACCACTAGGGAGCCAAGAGACCCAGTACTTC. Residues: CASSPLGSQETQYF.

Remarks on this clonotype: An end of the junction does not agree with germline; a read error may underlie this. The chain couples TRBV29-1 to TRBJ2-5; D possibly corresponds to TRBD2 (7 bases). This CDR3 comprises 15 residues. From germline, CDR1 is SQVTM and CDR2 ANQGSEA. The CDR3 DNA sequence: TGCAGCGTGGAAGGGGGGGGACTGATACAAGAGACCCAGTACTTC. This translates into CSVEGGGLIQETQYF.

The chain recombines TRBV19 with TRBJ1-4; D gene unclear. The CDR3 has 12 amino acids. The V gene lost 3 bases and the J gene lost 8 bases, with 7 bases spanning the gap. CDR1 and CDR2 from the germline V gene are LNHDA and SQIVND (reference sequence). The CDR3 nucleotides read TGTGCCAGTAGTATCTTTGGCGAAAAACTGTTTTTT. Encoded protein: CASSIFGEKLFF. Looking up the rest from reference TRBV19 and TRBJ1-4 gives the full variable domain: DGGITQSPKYLFRKEGQNVTLSCEQNLNHDAMYWYRQDPGQGLRLIYYSQIVNDFQKGDIAEGYSVSREKKESFPLTVTSAQKNPTAFYLCASSIFGEKLFFGSGTQLSVL.

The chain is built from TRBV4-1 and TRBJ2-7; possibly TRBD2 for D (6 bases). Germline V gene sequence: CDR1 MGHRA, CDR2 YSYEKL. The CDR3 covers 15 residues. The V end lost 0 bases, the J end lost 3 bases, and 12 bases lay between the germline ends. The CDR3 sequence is CASSQDDSGLYEQYF. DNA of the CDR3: TGCGCCAGCAGCCAAGATGATAGCGGCCTCTACGAGCAGTACTTC.

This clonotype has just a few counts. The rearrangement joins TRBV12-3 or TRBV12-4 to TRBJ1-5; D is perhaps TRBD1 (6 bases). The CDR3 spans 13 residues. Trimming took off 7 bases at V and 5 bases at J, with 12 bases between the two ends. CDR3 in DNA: TGTGCCAGCACCTCGGGGGGGCATCAGCCCCAGCATTTT. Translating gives CASTSGGHQPQHF.

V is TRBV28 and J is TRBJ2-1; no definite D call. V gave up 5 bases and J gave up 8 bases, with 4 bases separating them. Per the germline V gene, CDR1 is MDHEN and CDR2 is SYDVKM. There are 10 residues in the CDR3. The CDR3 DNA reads TGTGCCAGCAGTGCCTATGAGCAGTTCTTC. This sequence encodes CASSAYEQFF.

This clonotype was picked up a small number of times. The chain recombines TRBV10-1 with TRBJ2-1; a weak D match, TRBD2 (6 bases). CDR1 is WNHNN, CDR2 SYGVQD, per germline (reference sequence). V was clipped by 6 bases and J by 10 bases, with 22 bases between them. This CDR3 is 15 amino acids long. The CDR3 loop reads CASSVGLEGRGEQFF. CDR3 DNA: TGCGCCAGCAGCGTGGGACTGGAGGGTCGAGGGGAGCAGTTCTTC.

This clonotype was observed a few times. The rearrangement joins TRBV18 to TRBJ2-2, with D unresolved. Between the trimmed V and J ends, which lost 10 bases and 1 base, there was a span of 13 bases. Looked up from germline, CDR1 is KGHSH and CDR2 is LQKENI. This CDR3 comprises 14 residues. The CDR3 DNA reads TGTGCCACCGACCGGGTTTTGAACACCGGGGAGCTGTTTTTT. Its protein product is CATDRVLNTGELFF.

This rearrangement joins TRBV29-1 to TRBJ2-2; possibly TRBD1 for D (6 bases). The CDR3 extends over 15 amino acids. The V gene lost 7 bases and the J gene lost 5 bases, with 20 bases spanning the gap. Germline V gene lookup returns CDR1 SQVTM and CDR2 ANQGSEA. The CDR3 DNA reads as TGCAGCGCTGGAACAGGGTTTTCGTTTACCGGGGAGCTGTTTTTT. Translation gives CSAGTGFSFTGELFF.

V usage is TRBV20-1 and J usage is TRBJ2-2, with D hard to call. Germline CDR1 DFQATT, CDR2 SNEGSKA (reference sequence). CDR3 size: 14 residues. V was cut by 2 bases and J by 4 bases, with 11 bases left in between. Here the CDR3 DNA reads TGCAGTGCTAGAAAAAACCTCGGCACCGGGGAGCTGTTTTTT. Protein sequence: CSARKNLGTGELFF.

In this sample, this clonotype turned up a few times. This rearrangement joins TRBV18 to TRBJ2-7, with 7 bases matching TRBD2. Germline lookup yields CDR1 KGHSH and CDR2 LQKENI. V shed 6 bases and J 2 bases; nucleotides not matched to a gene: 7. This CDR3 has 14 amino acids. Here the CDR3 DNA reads TGTGCCAGCTCGTCTCCCGGGAGGACCTACGAGCAGTACTTC. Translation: CASSSPGRTYEQYF.

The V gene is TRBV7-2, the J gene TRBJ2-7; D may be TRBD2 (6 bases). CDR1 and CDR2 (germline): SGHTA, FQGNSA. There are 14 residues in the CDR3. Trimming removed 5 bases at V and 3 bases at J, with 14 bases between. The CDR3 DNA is TGTGCCAGCAGCCCCCGGGGGTCGGGCTACGAGCAGTACTTC. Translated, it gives CASSPRGSGYEQYF. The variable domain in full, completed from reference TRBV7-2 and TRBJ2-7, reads GAGVSQSPSNKVTEKGKDVELRCDPISGHTALYWYRQSLGQGLEFLIYFQGNSAPDKSGLPSDRFSAERTGGSVSTLTIQRTQQEDSAVYLCASSPRGSGYEQYFGPGTRLTVT.

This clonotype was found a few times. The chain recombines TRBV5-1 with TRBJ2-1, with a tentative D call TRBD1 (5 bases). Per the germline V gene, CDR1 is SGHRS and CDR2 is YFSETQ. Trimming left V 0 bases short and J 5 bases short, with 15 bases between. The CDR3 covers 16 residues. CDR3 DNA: TGCGCCAGCAGCTTGGGGCAGGGAAGAGCGCACAATGAGCAGTTCTTC. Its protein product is CASSLGQGRAHNEQFF. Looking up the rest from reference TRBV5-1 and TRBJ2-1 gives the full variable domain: KAGVTQTPRYLIKTRGQQVTLSCSPISGHRSVSWYQQTPGQGLQFLFEYFSETQRNKGNFPGRFSGRQFSNSRSEMNVSTLELGDSALYLCASSLGQGRAHNEQFFGPGTRLTVL.

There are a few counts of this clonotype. The CDR3 coding sequence is TGCGCCAGCAGCTCCCGGTTAGCGAATAACAATGAGCAGTTCTTC. Translation: CASSSRLANNNEQFF. The V call is TRBV5-1, the J call TRBJ2-1; D might be TRBD2 (5 bases). The CDR3 runs to 15 residues. Germline-derived CDR1 and CDR2 are SGHRS and YFSETQ. With 3 bases removed from V and 5 bases from J, the gap between germline ends came to 15 bases. Filled out from reference TRBV5-1 and TRBJ2-1, the complete variable domain reads KAGVTQTPRYLIKTRGQQVTLSCSPISGHRSVSWYQQTPGQGLQFLFEYFSETQRNKGNFPGRFSGRQFSNSRSEMNVSTLELGDSALYLCASSSRLANNNEQFFGPGTRLTVL.

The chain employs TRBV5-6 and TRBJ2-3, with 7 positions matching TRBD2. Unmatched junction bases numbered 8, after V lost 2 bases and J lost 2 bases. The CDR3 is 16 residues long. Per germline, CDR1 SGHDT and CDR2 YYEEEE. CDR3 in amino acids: CASSFKTSPYTDTQYF. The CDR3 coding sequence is TGTGCCAGCAGCTTTAAGACTAGCCCCTACACAGATACGCAGTATTTT.

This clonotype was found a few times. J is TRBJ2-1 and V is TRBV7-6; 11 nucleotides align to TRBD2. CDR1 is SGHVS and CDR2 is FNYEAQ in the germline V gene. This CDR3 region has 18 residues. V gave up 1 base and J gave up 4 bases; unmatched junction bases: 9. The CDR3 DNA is TGTGCCAGCAGCTTAGGCCCCCCGCTAGCGGGGGGATACAATGAGCAGTTCTTC. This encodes CASSLGPPLAGGYNEQFF. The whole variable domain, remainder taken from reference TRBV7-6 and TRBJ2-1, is GAGVSQSPRYKVTKRGQDVALRCDPISGHVSLYWYRQALGQGPEFLTYFNYEAQQDKSGLPNDRFSAERPEGSISTLTIQRTEQRDSAMYRCASSLGPPLAGGYNEQFFGPGTRLTVL.

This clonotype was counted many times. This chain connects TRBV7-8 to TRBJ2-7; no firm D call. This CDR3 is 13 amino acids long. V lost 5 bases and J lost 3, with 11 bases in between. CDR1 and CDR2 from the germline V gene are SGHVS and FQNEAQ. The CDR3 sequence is CASSLPGDYEQYF. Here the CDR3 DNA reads TGTGCCAGCAGCCTCCCAGGAGACTACGAGCAGTACTTC. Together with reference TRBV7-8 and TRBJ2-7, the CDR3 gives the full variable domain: GAGVSQSPRYKVAKRGQDVALRCDPISGHVSLFWYQQALGQGPEFLTYFQNEAQLDKSGLPSDRFFAERPEGSVSTLKIQRTQQEDSAVYLCASSLPGDYEQYFGPGTRLTVT.

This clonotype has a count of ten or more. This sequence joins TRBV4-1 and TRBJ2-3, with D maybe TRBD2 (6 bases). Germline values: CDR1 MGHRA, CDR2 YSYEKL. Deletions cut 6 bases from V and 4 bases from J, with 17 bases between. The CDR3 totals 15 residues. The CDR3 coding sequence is TGCGCCAGCAGTCCGGGACTCGGTGGTGCAGATACGCAGTATTTT. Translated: CASSPGLGGADTQYF.

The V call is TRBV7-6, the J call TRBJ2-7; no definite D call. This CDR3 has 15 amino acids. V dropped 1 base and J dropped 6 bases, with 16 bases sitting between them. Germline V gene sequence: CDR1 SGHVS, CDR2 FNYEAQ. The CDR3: CASSLGATIPLEQYF. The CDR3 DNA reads TGTGCCAGCAGCTTAGGGGCAACAATCCCCCTCGAGCAGTACTTC.

The CDR3: CASSYGTYRNEQFF. The CDR3 region has the DNA TGTGCCAGCAGCTATGGGACCTATCGGAATGAGCAGTTCTTC. The chain employs TRBV12-3 or TRBV12-4 and TRBJ2-1, with D perhaps given as TRBD1 or TRBD2 (5 bases each). Trimming removed 6 bases from V and 7 bases from J, with 16 bases in between. The length of the CDR3 is 14 residues.

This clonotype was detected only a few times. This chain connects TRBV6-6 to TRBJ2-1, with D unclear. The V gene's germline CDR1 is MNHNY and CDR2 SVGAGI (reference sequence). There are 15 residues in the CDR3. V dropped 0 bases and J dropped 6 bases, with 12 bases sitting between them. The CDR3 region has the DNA TGTGCCAGCAGTTACTCGAGGCTAGTGGGCAATGAGCAGTTCTTC. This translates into CASSYSRLVGNEQFF.

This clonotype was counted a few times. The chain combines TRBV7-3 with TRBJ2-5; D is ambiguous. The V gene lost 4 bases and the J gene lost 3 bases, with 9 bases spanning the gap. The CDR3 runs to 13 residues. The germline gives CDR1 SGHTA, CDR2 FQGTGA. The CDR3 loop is CASSSFGEETQYF. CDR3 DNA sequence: TGTGCCAGCAGCTCCTTTGGGGAAGAGACCCAGTACTTC.

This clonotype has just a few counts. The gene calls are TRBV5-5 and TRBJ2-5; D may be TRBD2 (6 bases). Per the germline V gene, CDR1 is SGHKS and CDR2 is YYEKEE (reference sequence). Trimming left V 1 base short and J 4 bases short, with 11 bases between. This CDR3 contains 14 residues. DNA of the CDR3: TGTGCCAGCAGCTTGTATCTGGGAGGAGAGACCCAGTACTTC. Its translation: CASSLYLGGETQYF.

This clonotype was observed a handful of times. The CDR3 sequence is CASSLDGARTISGRYTF. CDR3 bases: TGTGCCAGCAGCTTAGACGGAGCCAGGACCATAAGCGGGCGCTACACCTTC. The V and J genes are TRBV11-2 and TRBJ1-2; D is ambiguous. Germline V gene sequence: CDR1 SGHAT, CDR2 FQNNGV. This CDR3 has 17 amino acids. Trimming cost V 0 bases and J 9 bases, with 23 bases left between them.